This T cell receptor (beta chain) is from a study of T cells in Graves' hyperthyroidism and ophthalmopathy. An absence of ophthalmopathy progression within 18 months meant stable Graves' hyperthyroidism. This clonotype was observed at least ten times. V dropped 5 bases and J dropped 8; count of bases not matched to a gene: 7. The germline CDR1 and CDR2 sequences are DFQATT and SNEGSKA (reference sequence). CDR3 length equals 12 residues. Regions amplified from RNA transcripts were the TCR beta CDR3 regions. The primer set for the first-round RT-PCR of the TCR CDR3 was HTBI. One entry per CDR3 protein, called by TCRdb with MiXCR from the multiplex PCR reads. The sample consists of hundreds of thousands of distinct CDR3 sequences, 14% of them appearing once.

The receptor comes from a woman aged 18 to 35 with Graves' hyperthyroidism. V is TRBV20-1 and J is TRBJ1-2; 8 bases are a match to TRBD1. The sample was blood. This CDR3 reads CSAHTGGAGYTF. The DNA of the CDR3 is TGCAGTGCTCATACAGGGGGTGCCGGCTACACCTTC.